A single T cell receptor beta chain is shown here with its context. This clone came up once. Its antigen remains undetermined. No much larger clone exists at a distance of one base, and base qualities are not known. The library was produced with the immunoSEQ multiplex PCR assay. For most patients, genomic DNA was isolated using the Qiagen DNeasy Blood and Tissue Kit and was shipped frozen to Adaptive Biotechnologies for TCR sequencing. For most patients, genomic DNA was subjected to high-throughput TCR-beta CDR3 sequencing by Adaptive Biotechnologies. The published analysis was carried out like this. TCR sequencing data were retrieved from Adaptive's ImmunoSEQ software for roughly 20 patients, whereas three other patients were processed with MiXCR and VDJtools. To correct CD4 versus CD8 sorting errors, any sequence found in both subsets at a frequency ratio below 5:1 was removed. CDR3 nucleotide sequences shared between donor and recipient were removed because the origin of such sequences could not be assigned. At least 2-fold expansion over unstimulated cells and a minimum CFSE-low frequency of 0.002% (template counts) or 0.001% (read counts) were required for clones to be classified as alloreactive. Clones were considered mappable if detected in sequenced pre-transplant spleen, lymph node, or MLR CFSE-low populations of the donor or recipient. Cumulative frequency of alloreactive clones was calculated as a percentage of all sequences weighted by copy number. Here the immuneACCESS table is served through TCRdb, limited to in-frame sequences with V and J called. Missing clones are a known gap in these copies; in checked studies unresolved V genes cover under half, and the rest lacks a known reason. The DNA was the basis for D and trimming; V, J and clone size are from that table. For this sample the table gives some 39,000 clones, of which about 96% were detected only once. Clones ranked in the top ten supply more than 0.2% of the sample.

The record originates from a study of graft-versus-host responses after intestinal transplantation (dated by TCRdb to about 2021). General notes on the study: Recipients received multivisceral, liver-intestinal, or isolated intestinal transplants. Donor T cell macrochimerism was defined as a peak of at least 4% donor T cells among recipient peripheral blood mononuclear cells. Every recipient was given anti-thymocyte globulin induction, followed by roughly 3 years of maintenance tacrolimus and steroids. Instead of going to the commercial service, samples from a few later patients were sequenced in-house on an Illumina MiSeq and processed with MiXCR. After intestinal transplantation, graft-versus-host and host-versus-graft alloreactive T cell clones were followed in the graft, circulation and bone marrow using bulk TCR-beta CDR3 sequencing. Alloreactive clones were identified by sequencing pre-transplant mixed lymphocyte reaction products and comparing these products with unstimulated pre-transplant donor and recipient T cells. A cohort of 24 intestinal transplant recipients, including one retransplant, was enrolled, and a few patients lacking pretransplant specimens were excluded.

The junction carries 23 bases between V and J, which are trimmed by 2 bases and 4 bases respectively. The CDR3 sequence holds 18 residues, the cysteine and phenylalanine included. Of the read, only the CDR3 DNA is kept; its 54 bases are in frame from base 1. The germline V gene supplies CDR1 SGHVS and CDR2 FNYEAQ. Broad study findings and their caveats: In the allografts of patients with donor T cell macrochimerism, GvH to HvG T cell clonal ratios were high. GvH clones were detected in recipient bone marrow, and some of these GvH clones were observed earlier in ileal mucosa or blood, consistent with an intestinal mucosal origin. Peak levels of circulating GvH clones were associated with declines in HvG clones early after transplant. The conclusions were limited by the relatively low number and heterogeneity of the intestinal transplant patients.

This specimen's time point label, per the study, means: cells obtained before transplantation from donor or recipient. CD3+CD4+ and CD3+CD8+ populations were FACS-sorted from unstimulated pre-transplant donor and recipient cells taken from spleen or lymph nodes. The specimen comprised unstimulated CD8+ T cells sorted from spleen or lymph node cells, sampled before transplant. The sequence joins TRBV7-6 to TRBJ2-5; TRBD1 is perhaps the D gene, given 5 matching bases. The sequence was collected from a human donor who was the organ donor for an intestinal transplant. At the DNA level, the sequence is TGTGCCAGCAGCTTAAGCCGTCAGGGTGCATTTTTTGGAGAGACCCAGTACTTC. Its translation reads: CASSLSRQGAFFGETQYF.